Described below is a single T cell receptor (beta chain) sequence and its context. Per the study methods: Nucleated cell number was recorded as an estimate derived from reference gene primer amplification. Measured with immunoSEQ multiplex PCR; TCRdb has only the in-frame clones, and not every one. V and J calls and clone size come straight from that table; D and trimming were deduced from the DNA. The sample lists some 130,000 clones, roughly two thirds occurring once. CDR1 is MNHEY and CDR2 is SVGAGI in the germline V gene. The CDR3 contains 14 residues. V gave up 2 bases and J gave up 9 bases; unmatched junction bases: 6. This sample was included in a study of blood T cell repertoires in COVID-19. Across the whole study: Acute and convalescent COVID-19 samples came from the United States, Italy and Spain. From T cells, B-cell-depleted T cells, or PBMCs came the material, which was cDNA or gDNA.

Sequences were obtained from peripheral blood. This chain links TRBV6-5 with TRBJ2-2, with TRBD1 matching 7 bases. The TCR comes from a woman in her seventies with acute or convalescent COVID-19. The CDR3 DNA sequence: TGTGCCAGCAGTTACCGGGACAGACCTCGGGAGCTGTTTTTT. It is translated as CASSYRDRPRELFF.